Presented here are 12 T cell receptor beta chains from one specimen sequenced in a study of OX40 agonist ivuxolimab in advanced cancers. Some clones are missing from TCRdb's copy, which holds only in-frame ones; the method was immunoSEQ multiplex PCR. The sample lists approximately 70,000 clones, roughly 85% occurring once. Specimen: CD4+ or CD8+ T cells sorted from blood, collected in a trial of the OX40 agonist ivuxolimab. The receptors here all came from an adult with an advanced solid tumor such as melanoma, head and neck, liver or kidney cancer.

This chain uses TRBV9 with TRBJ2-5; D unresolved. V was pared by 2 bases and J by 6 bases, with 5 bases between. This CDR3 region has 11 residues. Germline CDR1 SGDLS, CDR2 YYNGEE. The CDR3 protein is CASSVKQTQYF. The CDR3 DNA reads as TGTGCCAGCAGCGTGAAACAGACCCAGTACTTC.

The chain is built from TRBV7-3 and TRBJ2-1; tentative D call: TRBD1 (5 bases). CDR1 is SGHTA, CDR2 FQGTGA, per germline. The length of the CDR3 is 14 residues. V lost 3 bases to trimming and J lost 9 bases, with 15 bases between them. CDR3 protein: CASSLGPTGTEQFF. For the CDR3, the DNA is TGTGCCAGCAGCTTGGGGCCCACAGGTACTGAGCAGTTCTTC.

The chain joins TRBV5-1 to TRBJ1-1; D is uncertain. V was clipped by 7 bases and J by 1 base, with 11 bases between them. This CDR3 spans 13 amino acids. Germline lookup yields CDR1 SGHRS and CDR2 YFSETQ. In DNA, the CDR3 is TGCGCCAGCCATTACGGGAAGAACACTGAAGCTTTCTTT. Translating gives CASHYGKNTEAFF.

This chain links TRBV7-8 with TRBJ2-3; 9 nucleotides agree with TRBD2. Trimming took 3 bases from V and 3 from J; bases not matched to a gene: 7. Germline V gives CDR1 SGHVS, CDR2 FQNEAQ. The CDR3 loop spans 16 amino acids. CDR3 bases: TGTGCCAGCAGCTTCCAAGCGGGGGGAAGGACAGATACGCAGTATTTT. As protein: CASSFQAGGRTDTQYF.

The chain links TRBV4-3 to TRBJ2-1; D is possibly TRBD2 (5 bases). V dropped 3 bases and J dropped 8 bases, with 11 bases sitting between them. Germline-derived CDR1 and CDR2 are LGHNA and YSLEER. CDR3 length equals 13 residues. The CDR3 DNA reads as TGCGCCAGCAGCCAGCGGAAGGGAGATGAGCAGTTCTTC. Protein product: CASSQRKGDEQFF.

CDR3 sequence (DNA): TGTGCCAGCAGTTTCGTCGTTAGTCTAGTCGAGGGAACCGGGGAGCTGTTTTTT. Encoded protein: CASSFVVSLVEGTGELFF. The chain couples TRBV28 to TRBJ2-2, with D maybe TRBD2 (5 bases). Per germline, CDR1 MDHEN and CDR2 SYDVKM. V dropped 3 bases and J dropped 5 bases, with 22 bases sitting between them. This CDR3 region has 18 residues.

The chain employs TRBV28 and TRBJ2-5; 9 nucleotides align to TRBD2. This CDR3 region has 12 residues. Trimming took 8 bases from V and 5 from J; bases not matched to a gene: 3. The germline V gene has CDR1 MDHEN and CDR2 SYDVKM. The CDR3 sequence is CASAGGRETQYF. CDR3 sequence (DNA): TGTGCCAGCGCGGGGGGGCGTGAGACCCAGTACTTC.

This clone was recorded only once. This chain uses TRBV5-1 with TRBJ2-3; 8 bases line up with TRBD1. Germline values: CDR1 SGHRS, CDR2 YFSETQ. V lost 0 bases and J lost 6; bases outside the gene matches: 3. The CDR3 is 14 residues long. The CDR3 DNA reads TGCGCCAGCAGCTTGGACAGGGGGAAGGATACGCAGTATTTT. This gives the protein CASSLDRGKDTQYF.

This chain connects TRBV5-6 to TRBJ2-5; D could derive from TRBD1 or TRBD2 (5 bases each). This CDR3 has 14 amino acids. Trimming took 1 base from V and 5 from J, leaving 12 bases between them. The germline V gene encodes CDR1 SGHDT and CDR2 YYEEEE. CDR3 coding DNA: TGTGCCAGCAGCTTGCGGGGCCCGGGGGAGACCCAGTACTTC. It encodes CASSLRGPGETQYF.

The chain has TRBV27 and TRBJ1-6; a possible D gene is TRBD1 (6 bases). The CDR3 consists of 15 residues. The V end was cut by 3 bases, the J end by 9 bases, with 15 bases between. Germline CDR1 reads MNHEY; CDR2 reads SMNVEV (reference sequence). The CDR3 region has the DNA TGTGCCAGCAGTTTTTCAGGGGATGGAAGTTCACCCCTCCACTTT. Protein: CASSFSGDGSSPLHF.

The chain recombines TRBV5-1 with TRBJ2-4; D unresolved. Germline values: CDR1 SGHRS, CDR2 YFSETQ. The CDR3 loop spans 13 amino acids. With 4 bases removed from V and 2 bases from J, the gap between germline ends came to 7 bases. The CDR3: CASSDTSKNIQYF. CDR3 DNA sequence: TGCGCCAGCAGCGACACCTCCAAAAACATTCAGTACTTC. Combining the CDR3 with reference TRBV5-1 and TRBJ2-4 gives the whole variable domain KAGVTQTPRYLIKTRGQQVTLSCSPISGHRSVSWYQQTPGQGLQFLFEYFSETQRNKGNFPGRFSGRQFSNSRSEMNVSTLELGDSALYLCASSDTSKNIQYFGAGTRLSVL.

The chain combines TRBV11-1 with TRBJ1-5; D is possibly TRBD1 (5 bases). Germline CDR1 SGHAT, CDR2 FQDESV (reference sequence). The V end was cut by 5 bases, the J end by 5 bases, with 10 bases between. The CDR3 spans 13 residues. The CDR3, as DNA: TGTGCCAGCAGCCAGGGAGGGGATCAGCCCCAGCATTTT. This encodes CASSQGGDQPQHF.